These 10 T cell receptor beta chains were sequenced from one sample in a study of shared clonotypes between healthy human individuals. The protocol was immunoSEQ multiplex PCR, while the TCRdb copy is restricted to in-frame clones and leaves out a portion. The table shows about 2 million clones, with about 95% occurring only once. Terminally differentiated effector memory CD45RA+ cells were excluded from the naive CD8 cells, which were CD45RO-negative and positively selected for CCR7. The material sequenced was naive CD8+ T cells sorted from blood. The receptors here all came from a man aged 18 to 30 in good health.

This chain uses TRBV5-4 with TRBJ2-7, with 9 bases aligning to TRBD2. J lost 4 bases, V lost 4 bases, and 15 bases had no gene match. The CDR3 contains 17 residues. Germline lookup yields CDR1 SGHNT and CDR2 YYREEE (reference sequence). For the CDR3, the DNA is TGTGCCAGCAGCGAGCGGAGCGGGGGGCCAACCTCGTACGAGCAGTACTTC. Residues: CASSERSGGPTSYEQYF.

The chain joins TRBV18 to TRBJ2-1; no definite D call. The V and J ends lost 3 bases and 0 bases respectively, with 15 bases between them. The CDR3 is made up of 17 amino acids. Germline values: CDR1 KGHSH, CDR2 LQKENI. The CDR3 is CASSPETVYSSYNEQFF. The DNA of the CDR3 is TGTGCCAGCTCACCGGAGACGGTCTACAGCTCCTACAATGAGCAGTTCTTC.

V gene TRBV10-1 combines with J gene TRBJ2-7, with a tentative D call TRBD2 (6 bases). Trimming stripped 2 bases from V and 5 bases from J, with 19 bases between. This CDR3 has 16 residues. Germline V CDR1 and CDR2: WNHNN, SYGVQD (reference sequence). The CDR3 sequence is CASSERRRGSMDEQYF. The CDR3 region has the DNA TGCGCCAGCAGTGAGCGAAGGCGGGGAAGCATGGACGAGCAGTACTTC.

In regard to this clone: Other DNA sequences of this sample code for an identical CDR3. This rearrangement joins TRBV7-6 to TRBJ2-7, with D maybe TRBD1 (5 bases). The germline gives CDR1 SGHVS, CDR2 FNYEAQ. V lost 1 base, J lost 1 base, and 14 bases lay in between. The CDR3 length is 16 residues. DNA for the CDR3: TGTGCCAGCAGCTTAGGGGGCCCTGCCTCTTCCTACGAGCAGTACTTC. Its protein is CASSLGGPASSYEQYF.

About this clone itself: A read error may explain this, as a much larger clone is one base away. The same CDR3 is also encoded by other DNA sequences in this sample. The chain joins TRBV7-8 to TRBJ2-7; D gene uncertain. The CDR3 covers 11 residues. The V end was cut by 1 base, the J end by 5 bases, with 3 bases between. Germline V gene data show CDR1 as SGHVS and CDR2 as FQNEAQ. CDR3 sequence reads: CASSLGDEQYF. The DNA of the CDR3 is TGTGCCAGCAGCTTAGGTGACGAGCAGTACTTC.

The CDR3 region has the DNA TGTGCCAGCAGCTTGGTAGGGGAAGCGGGAGCTAGAGATACGCAGTATTTT. Its translation: CASSLVGEAGARDTQYF. The chain is built from TRBV5-6 and TRBJ2-3; TRBD2 agrees at 8 bases. The CDR3 sequence is 17 residues long. The J segment lost 5 bases and the V segment lost 0 bases, leaving 11 bases of the junction unmatched. CDR1 is SGHDT, CDR2 YYEEEE, per germline.

With regard to this clone: This specimen includes other DNA sequences encoding the same CDR3. The chain combines TRBV5-6 with TRBJ2-7, with D tentatively TRBD1 or TRBD2 (5 bases each). Germline CDR1 SGHDT, CDR2 YYEEEE. The CDR3 loop spans 12 amino acids. The ends were cut back, 2 bases at V and 4 bases at J, with 7 bases in the middle. This CDR3 reads CASSLEGYEQYF. CDR3 coding DNA: TGTGCCAGCAGCTTAGAGGGGTACGAGCAGTACTTC. Based on the CDR3 plus reference TRBV5-6 and TRBJ2-7, the full variable domain is DAGVTQSPTHLIKTRGQQVTLRCSPKSGHDTVSWYQQALGQGPQFIFQYYEEEERQRGNFPDRFSGHQFPNYSSELNVNALLLGDSALYLCASSLEGYEQYFGPGTRLTVT.

V gene TRBV5-4 combines with J gene TRBJ2-5; the D gene could be TRBD1 or TRBD2 (6 bases each). CDR1 and CDR2 (germline): SGHNT, YYREEE (reference sequence). Trimming removed 3 bases at V and 2 bases at J, with 14 bases between. This CDR3 contains 15 residues. The CDR3 region is CASSWAAGTQETQYF. CDR3 DNA: TGTGCCAGCAGCTGGGCGGCGGGGACACAAGAGACCCAGTACTTC.

The V and J genes are TRBV5-3 and TRBJ2-3; D is uncertain. TRBV5-3 is noted as an ORF with a role that remains uncertain. The CDR3 extends over 18 amino acids. The V and J ends lost 0 bases and 0 bases respectively, with 17 bases between them. The CDR3 protein is CARSLVWSNSPSTDTQYF. CDR3 DNA: TGTGCCAGAAGCTTGGTATGGAGTAACAGCCCGAGCACAGATACGCAGTATTTT.

This chain uses TRBV2 with TRBJ1-1; 8 bases line up with TRBD1. The length of the CDR3 is 15 residues. J lost 1 base, V lost 4 bases, and 5 bases had no gene match. The germline V gene has CDR1 SNHLY and CDR2 FYNNEI. CDR3 bases: TGTGCCAGCAGTGCGGACAGGGCCCCGAACACTGAAGCTTTCTTT. Its protein is CASSADRAPNTEAFF.